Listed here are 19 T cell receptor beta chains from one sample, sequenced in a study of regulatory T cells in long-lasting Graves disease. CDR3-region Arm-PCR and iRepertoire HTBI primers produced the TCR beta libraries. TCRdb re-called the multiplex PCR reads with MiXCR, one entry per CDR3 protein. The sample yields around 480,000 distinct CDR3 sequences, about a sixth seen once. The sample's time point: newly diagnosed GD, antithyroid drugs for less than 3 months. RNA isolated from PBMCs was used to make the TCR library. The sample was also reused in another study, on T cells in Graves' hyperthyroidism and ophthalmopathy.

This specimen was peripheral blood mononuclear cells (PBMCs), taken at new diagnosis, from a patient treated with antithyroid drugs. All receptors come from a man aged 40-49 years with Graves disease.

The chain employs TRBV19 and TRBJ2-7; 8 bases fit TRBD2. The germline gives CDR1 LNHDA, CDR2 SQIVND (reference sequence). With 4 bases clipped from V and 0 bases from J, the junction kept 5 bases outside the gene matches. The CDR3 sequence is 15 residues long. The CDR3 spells CASSKLSGSSYEQYF. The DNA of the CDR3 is TGTGCCAGTAGTAAATTGAGCGGGAGCTCCTACGAGCAGTACTTC.

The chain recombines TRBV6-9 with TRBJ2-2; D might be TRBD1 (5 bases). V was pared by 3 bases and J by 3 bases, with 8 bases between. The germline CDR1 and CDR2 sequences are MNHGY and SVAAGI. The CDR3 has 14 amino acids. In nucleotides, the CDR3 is TGTGCCAGCAGTTACAGGGTAGACACCGGGGAGCTGTTTTTT. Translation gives CASSYRVDTGELFF.

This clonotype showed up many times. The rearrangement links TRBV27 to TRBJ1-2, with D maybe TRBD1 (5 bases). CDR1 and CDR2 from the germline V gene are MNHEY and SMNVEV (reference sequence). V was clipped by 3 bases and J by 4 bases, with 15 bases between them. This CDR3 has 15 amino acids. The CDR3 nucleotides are TGTGCCAGCAGTTTCCTCGGGGGTGATCGCTATGGCTACACCTTC. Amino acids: CASSFLGGDRYGYTF.

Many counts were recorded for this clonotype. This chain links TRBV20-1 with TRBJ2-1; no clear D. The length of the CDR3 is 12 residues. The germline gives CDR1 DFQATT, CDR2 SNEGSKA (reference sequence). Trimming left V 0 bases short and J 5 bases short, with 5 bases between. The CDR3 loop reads CSARDFDNEQFF. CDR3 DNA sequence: TGCAGTGCTAGAGATTTTGACAATGAGCAGTTCTTC.

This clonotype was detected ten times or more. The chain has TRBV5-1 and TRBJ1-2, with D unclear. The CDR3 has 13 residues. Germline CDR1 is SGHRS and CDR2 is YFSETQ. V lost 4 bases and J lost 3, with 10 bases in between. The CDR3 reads CASSMDRDYGYTF. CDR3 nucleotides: TGCGCCAGCAGCATGGACCGGGACTATGGCTACACCTTC.

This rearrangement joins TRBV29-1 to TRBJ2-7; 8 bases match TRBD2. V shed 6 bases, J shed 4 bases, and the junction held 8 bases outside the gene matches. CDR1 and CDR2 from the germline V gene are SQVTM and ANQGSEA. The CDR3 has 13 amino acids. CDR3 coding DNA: TGCAGCGTAGCCGGGACTAGAAATTACGAGCAGTACTTC. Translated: CSVAGTRNYEQYF.

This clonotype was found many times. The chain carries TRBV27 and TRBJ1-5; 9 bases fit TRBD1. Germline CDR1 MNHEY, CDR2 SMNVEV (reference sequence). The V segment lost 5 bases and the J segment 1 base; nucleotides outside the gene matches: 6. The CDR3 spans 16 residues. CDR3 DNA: TGTGCCAGCAGTACCTGGACAGGGGAGAGCAATCAGCCCCAGCATTTT. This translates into CASSTWTGESNQPQHF.

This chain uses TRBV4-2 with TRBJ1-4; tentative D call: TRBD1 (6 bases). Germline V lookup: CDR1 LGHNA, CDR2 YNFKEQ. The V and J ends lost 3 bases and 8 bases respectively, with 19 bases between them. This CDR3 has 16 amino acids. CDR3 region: CASSQEGSGAWEKLFF. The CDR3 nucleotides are TGTGCCAGCAGCCAGGAAGGCTCAGGGGCGTGGGAAAAACTGTTTTTT.

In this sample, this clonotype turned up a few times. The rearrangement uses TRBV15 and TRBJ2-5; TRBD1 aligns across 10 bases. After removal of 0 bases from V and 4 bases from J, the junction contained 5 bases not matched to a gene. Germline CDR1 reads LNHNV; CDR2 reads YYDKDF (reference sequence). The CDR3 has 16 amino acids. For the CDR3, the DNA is TGTGCCACCAGCAGAGAGGTTGGGACAGGGGTAGAGACCCAGTACTTC. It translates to CATSREVGTGVETQYF.

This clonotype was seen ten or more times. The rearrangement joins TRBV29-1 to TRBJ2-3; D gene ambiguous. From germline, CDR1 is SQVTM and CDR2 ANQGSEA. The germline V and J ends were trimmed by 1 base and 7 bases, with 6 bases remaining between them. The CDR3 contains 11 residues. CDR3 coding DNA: TGCAGCGTTGAAGCGTTAAATACGCAGTATTTT. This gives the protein CSVEALNTQYF.

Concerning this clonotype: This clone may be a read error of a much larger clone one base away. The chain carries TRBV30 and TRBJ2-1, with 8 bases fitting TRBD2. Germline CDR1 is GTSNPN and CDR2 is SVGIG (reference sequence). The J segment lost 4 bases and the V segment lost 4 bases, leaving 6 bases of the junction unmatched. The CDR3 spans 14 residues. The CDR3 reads CAWTPGLGYNEQFF. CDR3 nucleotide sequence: TGTGCCTGGACGCCGGGACTAGGGTACAATGAGCAGTTCTTC. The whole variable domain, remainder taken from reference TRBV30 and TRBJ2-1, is SQTIHQWPATLVQPVGSPLSLECTVEGTSNPNLYWYRQAAGRGLQLLFYSVGIGQISSEVPQNLSASRPQDRQFILSSKKLLLSDSGFYLCAWTPGLGYNEQFFGPGTRLTVL.

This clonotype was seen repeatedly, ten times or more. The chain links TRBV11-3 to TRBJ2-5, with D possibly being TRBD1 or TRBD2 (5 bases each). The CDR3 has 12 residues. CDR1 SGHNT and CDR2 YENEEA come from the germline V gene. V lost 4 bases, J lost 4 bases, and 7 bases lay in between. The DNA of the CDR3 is TGTGCCAGCAGCTGGGGGAGAGAGACCCAGTACTTC. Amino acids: CASSWGRETQYF. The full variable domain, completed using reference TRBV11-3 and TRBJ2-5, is EAGVVQSPRYKIIEKKQPVAFWCNPISGHNTLYWYLQNLGQGPELLIRYENEEAVDDSQLPKDRFSAERLKGVDSTLKIQPAELGDSAVYLCASSWGRETQYFGPGTRLLVL.

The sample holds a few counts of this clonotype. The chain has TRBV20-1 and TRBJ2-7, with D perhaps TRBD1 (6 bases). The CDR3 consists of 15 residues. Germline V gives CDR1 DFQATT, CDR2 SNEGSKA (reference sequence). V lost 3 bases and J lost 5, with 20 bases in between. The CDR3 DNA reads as TGCAGTGCTAGTTCCCTTCGACAGGTTTCCCACGAGCAGTACTTC. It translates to CSASSLRQVSHEQYF.

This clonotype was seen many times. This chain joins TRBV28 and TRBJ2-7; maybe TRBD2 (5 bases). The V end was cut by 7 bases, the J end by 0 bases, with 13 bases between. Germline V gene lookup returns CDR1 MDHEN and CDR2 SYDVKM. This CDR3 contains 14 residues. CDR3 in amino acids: CASTFAGISYEQYF. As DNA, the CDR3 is TGTGCCAGCACCTTCGCGGGCATCTCCTACGAGCAGTACTTC.

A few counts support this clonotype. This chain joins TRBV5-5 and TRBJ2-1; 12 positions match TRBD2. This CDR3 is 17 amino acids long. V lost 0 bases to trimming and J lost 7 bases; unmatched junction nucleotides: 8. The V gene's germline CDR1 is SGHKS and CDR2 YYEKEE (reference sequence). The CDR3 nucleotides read TGTGCCAGCAGCTTGGTGACTAGCGGGAGTGCTTGGAATGAGCAGTTCTTC. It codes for CASSLVTSGSAWNEQFF.

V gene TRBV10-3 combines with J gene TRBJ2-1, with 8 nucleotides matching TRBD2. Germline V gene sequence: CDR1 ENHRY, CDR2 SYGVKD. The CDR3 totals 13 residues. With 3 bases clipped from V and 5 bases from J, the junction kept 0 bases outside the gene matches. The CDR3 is CAISELADNEQFF. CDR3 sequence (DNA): TGTGCCATCAGTGAACTAGCGGACAATGAGCAGTTCTTC.

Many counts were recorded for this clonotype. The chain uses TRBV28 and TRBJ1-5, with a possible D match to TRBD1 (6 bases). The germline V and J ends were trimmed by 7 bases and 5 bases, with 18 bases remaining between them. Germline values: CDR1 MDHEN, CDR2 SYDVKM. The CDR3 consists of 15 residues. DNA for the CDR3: TGTGCCAGCAACCCGAACGGGGCAGGGGATCAGCCCCAGCATTTT. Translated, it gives CASNPNGAGDQPQHF. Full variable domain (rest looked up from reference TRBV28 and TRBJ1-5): DVKVTQSSRYLVKRTGEKVFLECVQDMDHENMFWYRQDPGLGLRLIYFSYDVKMKEKGDIPEGYSVSREKKERFSLILESASTNQTSMYLCASNPNGAGDQPQHFGDGTRLSIL.

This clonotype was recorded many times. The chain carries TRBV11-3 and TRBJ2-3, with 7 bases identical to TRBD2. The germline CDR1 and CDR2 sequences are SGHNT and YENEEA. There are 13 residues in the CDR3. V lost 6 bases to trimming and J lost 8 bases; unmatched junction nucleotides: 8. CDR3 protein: CASSRTRDGTQYF. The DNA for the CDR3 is TGTGCCAGCAGTCGGACTAGAGATGGTACGCAGTATTTT.

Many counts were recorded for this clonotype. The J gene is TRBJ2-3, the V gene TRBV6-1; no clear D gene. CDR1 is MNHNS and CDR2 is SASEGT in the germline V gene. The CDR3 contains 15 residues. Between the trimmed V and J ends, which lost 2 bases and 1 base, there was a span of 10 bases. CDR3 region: CASSEFVYRTDTQYF. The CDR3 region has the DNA TGTGCCAGCAGTGAATTTGTCTATCGCACAGATACGCAGTATTTT.